Each of the 21 T cell receptor beta chains below was sequenced from the same sample in a study of CD8+ T cells in alopecia areata. Treatment meaning: oral pan-JAK inhibitor, 5-10 mg twice daily. In each case, RNA was isolated and then reverse transcribed into cDNA as the sequencing template. Profiled with immunoSEQ multiplex PCR; TCRdb holds only in-frame clones, not every one. The repertoire holds roughly 120,000 clones, roughly 58% seen once, with 25% to 35% in the top ten. Sample: CD8+ T cells sorted from blood, taken at week 4, from a patient treated with tofacitinib. The receptors shown here come from a human donor with alopecia areata.

The chain couples TRBV30 to TRBJ1-5, with D perhaps matching TRBD1 (6 bases). The CDR3 spans 13 residues. Germline V gene lookup returns CDR1 GTSNPN and CDR2 SVGIG (reference sequence). With 3 bases removed from V and 7 bases from J, the gap between germline ends came to 13 bases. The CDR3 nucleotides read TGTGCCTGGAGCGAACAGGGATGGCAGCCCCAGCATTTT. It is translated as CAWSEQGWQPQHF.

This clone was detected a few times. This rearrangement joins TRBV30 to TRBJ1-5; D may be TRBD1 (5 bases). V lost 2 bases and J 13 bases, leaving 15 bases between the germline ends. There are 12 residues in the CDR3. CDR1 GTSNPN and CDR2 SVGIG come from the germline V gene (reference sequence). This CDR3 is CAWSSTASGQHF. The CDR3 DNA reads as TGTGCCTGGAGTTCTACAGCTTCAGGGCAGCATTTT.

V gene TRBV7-2 combines with J gene TRBJ1-5; D gene uncertain. The V and J ends lost 1 base and 3 bases respectively, with 10 bases between them. The length of the CDR3 is 15 residues. Germline CDR1 reads SGHTA; CDR2 reads FQGNSA. The CDR3 region is CASSLGLWNNQPQHF. The CDR3 DNA reads as TGTGCCAGCAGCTTAGGTCTGTGGAACAATCAGCCCCAGCATTTT.

This clone was seen a few times. The chain couples TRBV4-1 to TRBJ1-2, with a tentative D call TRBD1 (5 bases). This CDR3 is built from 15 residues. Deletions cut 6 bases from V and 4 bases from J, with 18 bases between. CDR1 MGHRA and CDR2 YSYEKL come from the germline V gene. CDR3 coding DNA: TGCGCCAGCAGTTGGAGTAACCGGGACTTCTATGGCTACACCTTC. Its protein is CASSWSNRDFYGYTF.

The chain uses TRBV7-3 and TRBJ1-1, with D uncertain. Per germline, CDR1 SGHTA and CDR2 FQGTGA. The CDR3 runs to 13 residues. V dropped 2 bases and J dropped 3 bases, with 7 bases sitting between them. CDR3 nucleotide sequence: TGTGCCAGCAGCTTAGGTTCCGACACTGAAGCTTTCTTT. Encoded protein: CASSLGSDTEAFF.

The chain combines TRBV4-1 with TRBJ2-5, with D uncertain. The CDR3 is 17 amino acids. Germline lookup yields CDR1 MGHRA and CDR2 YSYEKL. V lost 0 bases to trimming and J lost 0 bases, with 14 bases between them. In DNA form, the CDR3 reads TGCGCCAGCAGCCAAGATGGGGAAGGTTCGTACCAAGAGACCCAGTACTTC. Protein: CASSQDGEGSYQETQYF.

In DNA, the CDR3 is TGTGCCAGCAGCCCGGCCTGGGGGGCAACGGAGACCCAGTACTTC. It translates to CASSPAWGATETQYF. V gene TRBV13 combines with J gene TRBJ2-5; D might be TRBD1 or TRBD2, each matching 6 bases. The length of the CDR3 is 15 residues. Germline CDR1 reads PRHDT; CDR2 reads FYEKMQ (reference sequence). Deletions cut 5 bases from V and 5 bases from J, with 18 bases between.

The genes are TRBV5-6 and TRBJ2-1; a possible D gene is TRBD1 (6 bases). Trimming left V 0 bases short and J 5 bases short, with 9 bases between. The germline gives CDR1 SGHDT, CDR2 YYEEEE. The CDR3 covers 14 residues. The CDR3 reads CASSLAGQNNEQFF. In DNA form, the CDR3 reads TGTGCCAGCAGCTTGGCCGGACAGAACAATGAGCAGTTCTTC.

V usage is TRBV30 and J usage is TRBJ1-2; D remains unclear. Trimming cost V 1 base and J 2 bases, with 8 bases left between them. The CDR3 has 13 amino acids. Germline CDR1 GTSNPN, CDR2 SVGIG (reference sequence). The DNA for the CDR3 is TGTGCCTGGAGTGGGAGGGAGAACTATGGCTACACCTTC. Amino acid sequence: CAWSGRENYGYTF.

Only a few counts were recorded for this clone. In DNA, the CDR3 is TGTGCCAGCAGCTTATTTGTGGGGACGGGGTCACCCCTCCACTTT. Encoded protein: CASSLFVGTGSPLHF. The chain joins TRBV7-8 to TRBJ1-6, with D maybe TRBD1 (5 bases). Trimming cost V 2 bases and J 10 bases, with 15 bases left between them. Germline lookup yields CDR1 SGHVS and CDR2 FQNEAQ. The CDR3 covers 15 residues.

The chain has TRBV7-9 and TRBJ1-4, with D unresolved. CDR1 is SEHNR and CDR2 is FQNEAQ in the germline V gene (reference sequence). Trimming pared 5 bases from V and 11 bases from J, leaving 12 bases between. The CDR3 runs 12 residues. In DNA form, the CDR3 reads TGTGCCAGCAGCCTAGAGCTACAGAAACTGTTTTTT. Its translation: CASSLELQKLFF.

This clone was recorded a few times. J is TRBJ1-5 and V is TRBV30; maybe TRBD1 (5 bases). CDR3 size: 13 residues. Trimming took 2 bases from V and 3 from J, leaving 8 bases between them. The germline gives CDR1 GTSNPN, CDR2 SVGIG (reference sequence). CDR3 protein: CAWSLGPNQPQHF. CDR3 nucleotides: TGTGCCTGGAGTTTGGGGCCCAATCAGCCCCAGCATTTT.

The rearrangement uses TRBV29-1 and TRBJ2-3; D possibly uses TRBD1 or TRBD2 (5 bases each). This CDR3 is built from 15 residues. Trimming took off 7 bases at V and 4 bases at J, with 21 bases between the two ends. Germline loops: CDR1 SQVTM, CDR2 ANQGSEA. CDR3 in amino acids: CSGEGTRGRADTQYF. CDR3 sequence (DNA): TGCAGCGGGGAAGGGACCCGTGGGCGGGCAGATACGCAGTATTTT.

This clone has a handful of counts. The chain recombines TRBV5-1 with TRBJ2-7; D gene uncertain. Germline values: CDR1 SGHRS, CDR2 YFSETQ. V lost 0 bases and J 4 bases, leaving 8 bases between the germline ends. This CDR3 comprises 13 residues. In DNA form, the CDR3 reads TGCGCCAGCAGCTTGGATTTTGGGTACGAGCAGTACTTC. Translated: CASSLDFGYEQYF.

V usage is TRBV29-1 and J usage is TRBJ1-1; D gene ambiguous. Looked up from germline, CDR1 is SQVTM and CDR2 is ANQGSEA. The CDR3 has 13 amino acids. Between the trimmed V and J ends, which lost 6 bases and 6 bases, there was a span of 17 bases. CDR3 nucleotides: TGCAGCGTCCGGACCGCTGAGTCCCCTGAAGCTTTCTTT. Its translation is CSVRTAESPEAFF.

This chain uses TRBV7-9 with TRBJ1-4; D is unclear. The CDR3 extends over 13 amino acids. V was shortened by 1 base and J by 7 bases, with 7 bases between the two germline ends. Germline-derived CDR1 and CDR2 are SEHNR and FQNEAQ (reference sequence). CDR3 DNA: TGTGCCAGCAGCTTAGAGTCCTTTGAAAAACTGTTTTTT. Its translation: CASSLESFEKLFF. Supplemented by reference TRBV7-9 and TRBJ1-4, the full variable domain reads DTGVSQNPRHKITKRGQNVTFRCDPISEHNRLYWYRQTLGQGPEFLTYFQNEAQLEKSRLLSDRFSAERPKGSFSTLEIQRTEQGDSAMYLCASSLESFEKLFFGSGTQLSVL.

The chain recombines TRBV28 with TRBJ2-5; a possible D gene is TRBD2 (6 bases). The V gene lost 5 bases and the J gene lost 4 bases, with 20 bases spanning the gap. Germline loops: CDR1 MDHEN, CDR2 SYDVKM. This CDR3 has 16 residues. CDR3 nucleotides: TGTGCCAGCAGTAGCGGGTCTAGCAATGCCCTAGAGACCCAGTACTTC. Protein product: CASSSGSSNALETQYF.

This chain connects TRBV4-3 to TRBJ1-1; D not resolved. CDR3 length: 13 residues. Germline CDR1 is LGHNA and CDR2 is YSLEER. Between the trimmed V and J ends, which lost 0 bases and 5 bases, there was a span of 7 bases. The CDR3, as DNA: TGCGCCAGCAGCCAAGATCGGGATACTGAAGCTTTCTTT. It encodes CASSQDRDTEAFF.

There are a few counts of this clone. The chain is built from TRBV5-1 and TRBJ2-5, with 7 bases fitting TRBD1. V shed 7 bases and J 1 base; nucleotides not matched to a gene: 4. Germline V gene data show CDR1 as SGHRS and CDR2 as YFSETQ. This CDR3 is 13 amino acids long. The CDR3 loop is CASFTGVQETQYF. The DNA for the CDR3 is TGCGCCAGCTTTACAGGGGTCCAAGAGACCCAGTACTTC. The full variable domain, completed using reference TRBV5-1 and TRBJ2-5, is KAGVTQTPRYLIKTRGQQVTLSCSPISGHRSVSWYQQTPGQGLQFLFEYFSETQRNKGNFPGRFSGRQFSNSRSEMNVSTLELGDSALYLCASFTGVQETQYFGPGTRLLVL.

The CDR3 DNA is TGTGCCAGCAGTTCAGATAGTGAAAAACTGTTTTTT. Translation: CASSSDSEKLFF. The chain links TRBV28 to TRBJ1-4; D is unresolved. Germline values: CDR1 MDHEN, CDR2 SYDVKM. The CDR3 runs 12 residues. Trimming took off 4 bases at V and 7 bases at J, with 7 bases between the two ends.

With respect to this clone: The same CDR3 is also encoded by other DNA sequences in this sample. This chain joins TRBV20-1 and TRBJ1-1; D ambiguous. This CDR3 region has 11 residues. V lost 2 bases and J lost 0, with 1 base in between. Germline V CDR1 and CDR2: DFQATT, SNEGSKA (reference sequence). The CDR3 loop is CSARLNTEAFF. The DNA of the CDR3 is TGCAGTGCTAGACTGAACACTGAAGCTTTCTTT.